The sequence of this TCR beta chain was determined in a study of blood T cell repertoires in COVID-19. Study summary: Sites across the United States, Italy and Spain contributed samples from acute and convalescent COVID-19.

As originally analysed: Reference gene primer amplification gave estimated nucleated cell counts. Sequencing used immunoSEQ multiplex PCR; TCRdb keeps in-frame clones, though not all of them. V, J and clone size were drawn from that table, and D and trimming were deduced from the DNA. The data show over 70,000 clones, roughly 85% seen once. The CDR3 length is 14 residues. The ends were cut back, 2 bases at V and 7 bases at J, with 14 bases in the middle. Germline CDR1 and CDR2: MNHNY and SVGAGI (reference sequence). This receptor was obtained from a man in his sixties with COVID-19, enrolled during active disease. The V gene is TRBV6-6, the J gene TRBJ1-2, with D uncertain. Sequenced: peripheral blood. Written as DNA, the CDR3 is TGTGCCAGCAGTTACAACGCGGGGAGGTTTGGCTACACCTTC. It specifies CASSYNAGRFGYTF.